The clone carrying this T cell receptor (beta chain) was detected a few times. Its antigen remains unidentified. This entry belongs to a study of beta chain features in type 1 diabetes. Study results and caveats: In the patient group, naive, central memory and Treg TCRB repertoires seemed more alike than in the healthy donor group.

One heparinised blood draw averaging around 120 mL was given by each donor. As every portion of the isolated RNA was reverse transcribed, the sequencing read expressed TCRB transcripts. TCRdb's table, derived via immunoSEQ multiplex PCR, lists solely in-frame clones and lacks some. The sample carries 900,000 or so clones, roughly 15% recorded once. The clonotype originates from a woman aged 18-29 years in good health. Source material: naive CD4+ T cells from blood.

The DNA of the CDR3 is TGTGCCAGCAGCTTAGCGCGAGTGTTAATGAACACTGAAGCTTTCTTT. Its translation is CASSLARVLMNTEAFF. The chain combines TRBV7-2 with TRBJ1-1, with D hard to call. V shed 0 bases and J shed 0 bases, with 11 bases lying between them. CDR3 size: 16 residues. Germline-derived CDR1 and CDR2 are SGHTA and FQGNSA. Full variable domain (outside the CDR3, taken from reference TRBV7-2 and TRBJ1-1): GAGVSQSPSNKVTEKGKDVELRCDPISGHTALYWYRQSLGQGLEFLIYFQGNSAPDKSGLPSDRFSAERTGGSVSTLTIQRTQQEDSAVYLCASSLARVLMNTEAFFGQGTRLTVV.